A single sample gave rise to the 5 T cell receptor beta chains below, sequenced in a study of early T cells in non-severe SARS-CoV-2 infection. One entry per CDR3 protein results from TCRdb running MiXCR on the 5' RACE reads. Found here are approximately 20,000 distinct CDR3 sequences, under 7.5% of them singletons; the top ten hold 6.3%. Sequenced: whole blood. The receptors come from an adult who was a healthcare worker with PCR-confirmed SARS-CoV-2 infection or an uninfected control (not recorded which).

The chain has TRBV6-5 and TRBJ1-2; D is unresolved. The CDR3 consists of 14 residues. Germline-derived CDR1 and CDR2 are MNHEY and SVGAGI. Trimming pared 11 bases from V and 0 bases from J, leaving 16 bases between. The CDR3 DNA follows: TGTGCCGGGTTAAGAGGAATTCCTAACTATGGCTACACCTTC. Translation gives CAGLRGIPNYGYTF.

In this sample, this clonotype turned up many times. The chain uses TRBV20-1 and TRBJ1-4; D is undetermined. Trimming cost V 1 base and J 8 bases, with 5 bases left between them. The CDR3 extends over 11 amino acids. Germline loops: CDR1 DFQATT, CDR2 SNEGSKA (reference sequence). CDR3 sequence: CSARGAEKLFF. The CDR3, as DNA: TGCAGTGCTAGAGGTGCAGAAAAACTGTTTTTT.

V usage is TRBV3-1 and J usage is TRBJ2-3; perhaps TRBD2 as D (6 bases). The ends were cut back, 3 bases at V and 1 base at J, with 14 bases in the middle. The CDR3 has 16 amino acids. Germline V gene lookup returns CDR1 LGHDT and CDR2 YNNKEL (reference sequence). The CDR3 loop reads CASSHSWASGTDTQYF. The DNA of the CDR3 is TGTGCCAGCAGCCACTCCTGGGCTAGCGGCACAGATACGCAGTATTTT.

This clonotype was observed at least ten times. This chain joins TRBV4-2 and TRBJ1-5; possibly TRBD1 for D (6 bases). The germline V gene encodes CDR1 LGHNA and CDR2 YNFKEQ. V dropped 4 bases and J dropped 0 bases, with 16 bases sitting between them. This CDR3 is built from 17 residues. The CDR3 DNA is TGTGCCAGCAGCCTTTTTGGGGGGCCTAATAGCAATCAGCCCCAGCATTTT. Protein sequence: CASSLFGGPNSNQPQHF.

This clonotype was seen at least ten times. The junction does not match germline at one end; this may be a read error. J is TRBJ2-1 and V is TRBV7-7; D might be TRBD2 (6 bases). Germline assignment: CDR1 SSHAT and CDR2 FNYEAQ (reference sequence). The CDR3 consists of 16 residues. For the CDR3, the DNA is TGTGCTAGCAGCCCGCTAGCGTTGAGCTCCTACAATGAGCAGTTCTTC. Protein sequence: CASSPLALSSYNEQFF.